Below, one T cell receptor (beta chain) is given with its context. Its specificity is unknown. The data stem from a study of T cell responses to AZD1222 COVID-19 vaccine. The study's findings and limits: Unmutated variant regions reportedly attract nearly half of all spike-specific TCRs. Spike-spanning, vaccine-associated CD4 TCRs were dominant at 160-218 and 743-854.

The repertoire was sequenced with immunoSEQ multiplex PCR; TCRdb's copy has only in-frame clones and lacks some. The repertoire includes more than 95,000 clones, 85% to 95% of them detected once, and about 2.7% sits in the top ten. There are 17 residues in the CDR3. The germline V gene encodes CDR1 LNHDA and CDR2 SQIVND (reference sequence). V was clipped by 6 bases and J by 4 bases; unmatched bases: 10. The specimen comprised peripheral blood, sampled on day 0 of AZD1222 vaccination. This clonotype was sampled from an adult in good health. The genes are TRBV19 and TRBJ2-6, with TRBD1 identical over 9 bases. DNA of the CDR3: TGTGCCAGTAGCAATACCGGGACAGGGTCCGGGGCCAACGTCCTGACTTTC. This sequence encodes CASSNTGTGSGANVLTF.